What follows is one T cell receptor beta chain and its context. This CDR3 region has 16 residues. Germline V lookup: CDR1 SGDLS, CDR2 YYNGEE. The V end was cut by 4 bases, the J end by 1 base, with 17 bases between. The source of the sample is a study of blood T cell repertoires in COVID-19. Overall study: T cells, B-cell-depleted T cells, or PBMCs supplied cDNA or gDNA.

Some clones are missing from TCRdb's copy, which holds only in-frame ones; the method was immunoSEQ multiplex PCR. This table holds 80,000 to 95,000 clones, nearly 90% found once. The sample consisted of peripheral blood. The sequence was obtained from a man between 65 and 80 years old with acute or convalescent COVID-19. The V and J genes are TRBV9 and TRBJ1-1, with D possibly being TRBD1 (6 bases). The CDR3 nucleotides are TGTGCCAGCAGCACACACGTGGACAGATCGAACACTGAAGCTTTCTTT. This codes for CASSTHVDRSNTEAFF.